Sequencing of this T cell receptor beta chain was carried out in a study of T cells in Graves' hyperthyroidism and ophthalmopathy. The TCR beta CDR3 regions underwent amplification using RNA transcripts as the source. The HTBI primer set was used in a first-round RT-PCR of the TCR CDR3. TCRdb reprocessed the multiplex PCR reads with MiXCR, giving one entry per CDR3 protein. Counted here are hundreds of thousands of distinct CDR3 sequences, about 14% occurring once; the ten biggest clones make up approximately 13%. The sample holds many counts of this clonotype. Between the trimmed V and J ends, which lost 2 bases and 1 base, there was a span of 8 bases. The CDR3 loop spans 14 amino acids.

The source is a woman aged 50 to 60 with Graves' ophthalmopathy. V and J are TRBV12-3 or TRBV12-4 and TRBJ1-1; D unresolved. Sequencing was carried out using blood. The CDR3 DNA sequence: TGTGCCAGCAGTTTAAAGGGCACGAACACTGAAGCTTTCTTT. Encoded protein: CASSLKGTNTEAFF.